This T cell receptor beta chain came from a study of early T cells in non-severe SARS-CoV-2 infection (dated by TCRdb to about 2021). General notes on the study: Because TCR sequencing was done on bulk RNA from unsorted whole blood, the alpha and beta chains could not be paired.

CDR1 and CDR2, looked up from the germline V gene, are SGDLS and YYNGEE. The V end loses 3 bases and the J end loses 10 bases, and a stretch of 16 bases separates them. The CDR3, from cysteine to phenylalanine, totals 13 residues. The kept DNA is CDR3 alone, 39 bases in frame from the first base. Study-level results and caveats: Matching against VDJdb was skewed toward anti-spike CD8 responses, likely underestimated virus-specific expansions, and missed private and CD4 specificities.

The library came from 5' RACE. The instrument given in TCRdb is NextSeq 500. The TCR library protocol attached unique molecular identifiers to individual cDNA molecules to correct for sequencing error and PCR bias. Both TCR alpha and beta chains were sequenced, and tight co-correlation was observed between alpha and beta sequence abundances in each sample. Turning to the authors' computational methods: Decombinator V4 was used to perform V gene, J gene and CDR3 annotation of TCR sequences. Expanded TCRs were defined as changing significantly between any two time points under a Poisson model with p below 0.0001. Abundances of TCRs were expressed as counts per million after normalisation to the total number of TCRs sequenced in each sample. TRAV1-2 paired with TRAJ12, TRAJ20 or TRAJ33 defined MAIT TCRs, while TRAV10 paired with TRAJ18 defined iNKT TCRs. VDJdb, accessed on 1 November 2021, was searched for TCRs annotated for CMV, EBV and SARS-CoV-2, and TCRs annotated for more than one antigen were excluded. The raw public reads went through TCRdb reprocessing: fastp at Q25, MiXCR clone calling, in-frame beta chains kept. Here each entry gathers all rows of one CDR3 protein and keeps the most common genes and DNA. The V and J calls come from TCRdb's annotation, not from the publication. For this sample there are tens of thousands of distinct CDR3 sequences; about 14% appear just once. The ten largest clones capture about 6% of the sample.

This clonotype has just a few counts. The antigen it binds to is not known. There are no base qualities to consult, and no much larger clone falls within one base. This was a case-control study nested in a cohort of healthcare workers in London, UK, who had nasopharyngeal swab PCR tests and blood samples taken every week. Healthcare workers were enrolled in the week of the UK lockdown, from 23 to 31 March 2020, and were followed every week for up to roughly 15 weeks. Material: whole blood. The rearranged chain carries TRBV9 and TRBJ1-1; D gene: possibly TRBD1, on 6 matching bases. This receptor was obtained from an adult who was a healthcare worker with PCR-confirmed SARS-CoV-2 infection or an uninfected control (not recorded which). Here the CDR3 is given as CASSGTDSSVAFF. The nucleotide sequence is TGTGCCAGCAGCGGAACGGACAGTTCGGTAGCTTTCTTT.